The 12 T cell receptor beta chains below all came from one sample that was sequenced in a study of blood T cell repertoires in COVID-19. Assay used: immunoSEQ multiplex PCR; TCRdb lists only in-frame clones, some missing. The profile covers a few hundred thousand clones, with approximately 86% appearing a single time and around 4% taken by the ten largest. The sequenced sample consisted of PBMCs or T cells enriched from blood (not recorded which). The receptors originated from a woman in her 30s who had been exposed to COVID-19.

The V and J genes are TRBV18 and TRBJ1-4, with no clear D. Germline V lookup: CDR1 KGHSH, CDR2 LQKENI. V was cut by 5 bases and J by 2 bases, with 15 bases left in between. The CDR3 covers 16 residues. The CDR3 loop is CASSSTGGFTNEKLFF. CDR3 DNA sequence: TGTGCCAGCTCATCTACTGGAGGGTTCACTAATGAAAAACTGTTTTTT.

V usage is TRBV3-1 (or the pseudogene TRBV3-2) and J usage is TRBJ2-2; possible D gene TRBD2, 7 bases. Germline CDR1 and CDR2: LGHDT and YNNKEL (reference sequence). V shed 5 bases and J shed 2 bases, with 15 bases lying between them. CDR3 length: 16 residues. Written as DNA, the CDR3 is TGTGCCAGCAGCTTAACAGGGAGGGGAAACACCGGGGAGCTGTTTTTT. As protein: CASSLTGRGNTGELFF.

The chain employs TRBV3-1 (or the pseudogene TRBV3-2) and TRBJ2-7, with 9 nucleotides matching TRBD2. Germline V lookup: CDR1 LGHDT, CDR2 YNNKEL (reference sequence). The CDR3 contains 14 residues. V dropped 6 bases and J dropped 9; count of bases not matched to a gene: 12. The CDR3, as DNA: TGTGCCAGCAGGCATAGCGGGGGCTACTCTGGGCAGTACTTC. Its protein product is CASRHSGGYSGQYF.

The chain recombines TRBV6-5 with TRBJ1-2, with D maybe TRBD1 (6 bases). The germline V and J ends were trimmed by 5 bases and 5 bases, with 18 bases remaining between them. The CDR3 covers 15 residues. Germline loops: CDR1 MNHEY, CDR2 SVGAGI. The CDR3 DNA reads TGTGCCAGCAGTACGTGGGGGGGACAACCTTATGGCTACACCTTC. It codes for CASSTWGGQPYGYTF.

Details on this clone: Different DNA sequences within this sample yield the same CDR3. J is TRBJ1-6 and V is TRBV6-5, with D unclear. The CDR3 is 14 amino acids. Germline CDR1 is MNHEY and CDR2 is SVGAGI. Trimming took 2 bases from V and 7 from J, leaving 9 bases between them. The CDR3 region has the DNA TGTGCCAGCAGTTACCCAGGAGGAAATTCACCCCTCCACTTT. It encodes CASSYPGGNSPLHF.

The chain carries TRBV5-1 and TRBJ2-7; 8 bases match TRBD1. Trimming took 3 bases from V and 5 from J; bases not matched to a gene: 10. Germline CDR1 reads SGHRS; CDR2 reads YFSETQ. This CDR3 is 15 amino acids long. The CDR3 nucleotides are TGCGCCAGCAGCTCTGGAGGACAGGGCAGAAACGAGCAGTACTTC. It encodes CASSSGGQGRNEQYF.

The CDR3 sequence is CASSLAGVKRETQYF. The CDR3 region has the DNA TGCGCCAGCAGCTTGGCCGGGGTTAAGAGAGAGACCCAGTACTTC. V is TRBV5-1 and J is TRBJ2-5; D is possibly TRBD2 (5 bases). The CDR3 runs 15 residues. V lost 0 bases, J lost 4 bases, and 13 bases lay in between. Germline V gene data show CDR1 as SGHRS and CDR2 as YFSETQ.

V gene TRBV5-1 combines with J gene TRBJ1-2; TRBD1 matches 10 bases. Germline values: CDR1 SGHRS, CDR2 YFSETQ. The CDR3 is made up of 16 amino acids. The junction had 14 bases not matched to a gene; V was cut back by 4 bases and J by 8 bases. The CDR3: CASSKGQGTIPGGYTF. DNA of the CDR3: TGCGCCAGCAGCAAGGGACAGGGGACAATTCCGGGCGGCTACACCTTC.

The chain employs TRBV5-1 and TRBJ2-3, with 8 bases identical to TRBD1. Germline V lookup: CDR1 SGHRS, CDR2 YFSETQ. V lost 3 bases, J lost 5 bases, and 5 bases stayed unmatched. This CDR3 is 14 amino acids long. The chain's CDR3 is CASSSNRGVDTQYF. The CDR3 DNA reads TGCGCCAGCAGCTCCAACAGGGGGGTAGATACGCAGTATTTT.

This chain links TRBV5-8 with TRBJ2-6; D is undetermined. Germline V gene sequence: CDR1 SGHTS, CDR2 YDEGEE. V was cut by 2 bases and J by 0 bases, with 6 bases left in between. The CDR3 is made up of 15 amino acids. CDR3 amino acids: CASSFLSSGANVLTF. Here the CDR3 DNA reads TGTGCCAGCAGCTTTTTGAGCTCTGGGGCCAACGTCCTGACTTTC.

Here the CDR3 DNA reads TGTGCCAGCTCACCACCGCTGCCAGGGGAGAACACTGAAGCTTTCTTT. The encoded protein is CASSPPLPGENTEAFF. This sequence joins TRBV18 and TRBJ1-1; maybe TRBD1 (6 bases). Germline V gene data show CDR1 as KGHSH and CDR2 as LQKENI. V lost 0 bases, J lost 1 base, and 12 bases lay in between. The CDR3 has 16 amino acids.

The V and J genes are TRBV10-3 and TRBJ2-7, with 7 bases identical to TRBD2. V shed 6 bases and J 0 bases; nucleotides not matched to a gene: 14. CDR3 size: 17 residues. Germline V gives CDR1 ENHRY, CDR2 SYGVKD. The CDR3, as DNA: TGTGCCATCAGGGTAACCCGGGAGGCGGAAGTCTCCTACGAGCAGTACTTC. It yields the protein CAIRVTREAEVSYEQYF.